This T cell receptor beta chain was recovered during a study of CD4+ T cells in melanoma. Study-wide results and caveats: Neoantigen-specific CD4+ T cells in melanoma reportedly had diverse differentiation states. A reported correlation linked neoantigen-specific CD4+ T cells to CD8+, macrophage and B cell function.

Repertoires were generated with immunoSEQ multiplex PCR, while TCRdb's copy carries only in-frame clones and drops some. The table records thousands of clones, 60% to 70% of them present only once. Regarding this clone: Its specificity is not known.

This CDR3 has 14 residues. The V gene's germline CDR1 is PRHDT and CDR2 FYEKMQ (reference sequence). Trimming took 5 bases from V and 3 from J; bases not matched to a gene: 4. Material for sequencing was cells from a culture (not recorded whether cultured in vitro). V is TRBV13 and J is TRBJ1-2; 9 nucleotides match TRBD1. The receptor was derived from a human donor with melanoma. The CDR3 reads CASSLWTGDYGYTF. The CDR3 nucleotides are TGTGCCAGCAGCCTTTGGACAGGGGACTATGGCTACACCTTC.